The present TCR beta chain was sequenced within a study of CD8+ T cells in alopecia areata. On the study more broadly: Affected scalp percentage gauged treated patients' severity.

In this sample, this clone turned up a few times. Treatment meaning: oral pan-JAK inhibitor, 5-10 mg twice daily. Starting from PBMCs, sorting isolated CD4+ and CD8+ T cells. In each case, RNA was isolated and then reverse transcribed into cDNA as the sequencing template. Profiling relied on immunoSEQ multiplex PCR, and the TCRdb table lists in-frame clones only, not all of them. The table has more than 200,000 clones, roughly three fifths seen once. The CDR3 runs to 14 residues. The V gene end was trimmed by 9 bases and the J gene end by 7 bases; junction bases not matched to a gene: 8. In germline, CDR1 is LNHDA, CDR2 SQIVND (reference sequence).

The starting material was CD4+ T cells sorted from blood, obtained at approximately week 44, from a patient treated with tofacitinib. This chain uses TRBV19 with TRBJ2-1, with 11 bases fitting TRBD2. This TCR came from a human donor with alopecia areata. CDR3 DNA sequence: TGTGCCAGCTTAGCGGGGGGGCCTAGGAATGAGCAGTTCTTC. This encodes CASLAGGPRNEQFF. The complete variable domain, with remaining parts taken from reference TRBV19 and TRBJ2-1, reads DGGITQSPKYLFRKEGQNVTLSCEQNLNHDAMYWYRQDPGQGLRLIYYSQIVNDFQKGDIAEGYSVSREKKESFPLTVTSAQKNPTAFYLCASLAGGPRNEQFFGPGTRLTVL.